Listed below are T cell receptor beta chains from one sample, sequenced in a study of control samples from healthy donors and cancer patients. Sequencing was performed with immunoSEQ multiplex PCR; in TCRdb, only in-frame clones are kept and a portion is missing. The sample includes about 160,000 clones, roughly 94% of them seen just once. The sequenced sample consisted of PBMCs. These receptor sequences come from a man aged 55 to 70 with colorectal cancer. CDR3s include the opening cysteine and the closing phenylalanine or tryptophan. The size of a clone is reported for some rows only, either as once, few or many, or as a class for expanded clones.

cdr3_aa | v_call | clone_size | j_call
CASSLVPSGGSQETQYF | TRBV5-1 | once | TRBJ2-5
CASSEQTGTNYGYTF | TRBV6-1 | . | TRBJ1-2
CASSPGTVPSYEQYF | TRBV27 | once | TRBJ2-7
CASSLGRSSGNTIYF | TRBV5-1 | once | TRBJ1-3
CASSNSSGRYQETQYF | TRBV21-1 | . | TRBJ2-5
CASSILTGTGGEITDTQYF | TRBV19 | . | TRBJ2-3
CSVVEGAFTLDTQYF | TRBV29-1 | . | TRBJ2-3
CASSYPGRISYEQYF | TRBV6-6 | . | TRBJ2-7
CASTRTGGANTEAFF | TRBV2 | . | TRBJ1-1
CASSQTFTTSGANVLTF | TRBV4-3 | . | TRBJ2-6
CASSVGVGTGARDTQYF | TRBV6-1 | . | TRBJ2-3
CASSYSSKQETQYF | TRBV6-6 | . | TRBJ2-5
CASSPTGLAGATYEQYF | TRBV3-1/TRBV3-2 | . | TRBJ2-7
CASSVTDNYGYTF | TRBV9 | . | TRBJ1-2
CASSEASNEKLFF | TRBV7-9 | . | TRBJ1-4
CASSLEDLSTDTQYF | TRBV5-1 | . | TRBJ2-3